This T cell receptor beta chain was identified in a study of human T cells and chemical hapten exposure. Background on the study: Alopecia areata, totalis and universalis patients, mostly female, were included.

TCRdb analysed the RACE reads with MiXCR anew, one entry per CDR3 protein. The data show tens of thousands of distinct CDR3 sequences, roughly 10% seen once. Time point reported: pre-sensitization, week 0. Documented treatment: therapeutic diphenylcyclopropenone sensitization with weekly scalp DPC. Germline V gene data show CDR1 as LGHNA and CDR2 as YSLEER. V lost 1 base to trimming and J lost 0 bases, with 6 bases between them. The CDR3 is 14 amino acids. This TCR was sampled from a man aged 30 to 45 with alopecia areata. Some clones in this sample may be carry-over from other donors' samples. The chain combines TRBV4-3 with TRBJ1-2, with D unclear. The starting material was whole blood, obtained in connection with sensitization to the hapten diphenylcyclopropenone (DPC). The CDR3 coding sequence is TGCGCCAGCAGCCAAGTTGCAGCTAACTATGGCTACACCTTC. Protein product: CASSQVAANYGYTF.